This passage covers 28 T cell receptor beta chains from one sample sequenced in a study of CD8+CD57+ T cells in acquired aplastic anemia. Before being chosen for sequencing, patients had shown CD8+CD57+ cell expansion by flow cytometry. According to the study, genomic DNA was the template for TCR beta VDJ and CDR3 profiling. TCRdb used MiXCR to reprocess the reads, holding one entry per CDR3 protein. The data hold about 220,000 distinct CDR3 sequences, with around half observed a single time. The material sequenced was sorted CD4+, CD8+, or CD8+CD57+ T cells (not recorded which) from PBMCs. Receptor source: a human donor with aplastic anemia.

This clonotype was picked up one time. Given the absence of the conserved phenylalanine or tryptophan at the CDR3 end, a read error is likely. The DNA is left out, because the CDR3 cannot be placed on it with certainty; the CDR3 is given as TCRdb lists it. The genes are TRBV20-1 and TRBJ2-1; no DNA check was done on the table's D call, TRBD1. Per the germline V gene, CDR1 is DFQATT and CDR2 is SNEGSKA (reference sequence). The CDR3 sequence runs 11 residues, both termini included. This CDR3 is CSARTGGARTS.

This rearrangement joins TRBV4-2 to TRBJ1-1; a weak D match, TRBD1 (5 bases). V gave up 4 bases and J gave up 1 base, with 13 bases separating them. This CDR3 region has 15 residues. Germline CDR1 and CDR2: LGHNA and YNFKEQ. CDR3 sequence (DNA): TGTGCCAGCAGCCCCACTCAGGGCTCGAACACTGAAGCTTTCTTT. It yields the protein CASSPTQGSNTEAFF.

J is TRBJ1-3 and V is TRBV9; D uncertain. Germline-derived CDR1 and CDR2 are SGDLS and YYNGEE. The CDR3 loop spans 14 amino acids. V was shortened by 0 bases and J by 4 bases, with 8 bases between the two germline ends. This CDR3 is CASSVDGSGNTIYF. DNA for the CDR3: TGTGCCAGCAGCGTAGATGGGAGCGGAAACACCATATATTTT. The entire variable domain, with the rest obtained from reference TRBV9 and TRBJ1-3, is as follows: DSGVTQTPKHLITATGQRVTLRCSPRSGDLSVYWYQQSLDQGLQFLIQYYNGEERAKGNILERFSAQQFPDLHSELNLSSLELGDSALYFCASSVDGSGNTIYFGEGSWLTVV.

This clonotype has a count of ten or more. The chain couples TRBV20-1 to TRBJ2-7, with 7 bases lining up with TRBD1. The CDR3 sequence is 15 residues long. Germline loops: CDR1 DFQATT, CDR2 SNEGSKA (reference sequence). V dropped 3 bases and J dropped 2; count of bases not matched to a gene: 10. CDR3 sequence (DNA): TGCAGTGCTAGGGGGTTACAGACAGGGACCTACGAGCAGTACTTC. Translation gives CSARGLQTGTYEQYF.

At least ten counts were recorded for this clonotype. V usage is TRBV9 and J usage is TRBJ1-3; D call uncertain. V was shortened by 5 bases and J by 1 base, with 7 bases between the two germline ends. The length of the CDR3 is 13 residues. CDR1 is SGDLS, CDR2 YYNGEE, per germline. In DNA form, the CDR3 reads TGTGCCAGCAGGGGAGGGTCTGGAAACACCATATATTTT. Translation gives CASRGGSGNTIYF.

J is TRBJ2-7 and V is TRBV5-1; tentatively, D is TRBD2 (6 bases). Germline CDR1 and CDR2: SGHRS and YFSETQ. Trimming took off 0 bases at V and 3 bases at J, with 13 bases between the two ends. The CDR3 has 15 amino acids. As DNA, the CDR3 is TGCGCCAGCAGCTTGGAGGGAGGTCTCCTCTACGAGCAGTACTTC. It translates to CASSLEGGLLYEQYF.

The chain has TRBV19 and TRBJ1-6; 10 positions match TRBD1. The CDR3 sequence is 17 residues long. Losses at the gene ends were 5 bases for V and 7 bases for J; bases not matched to a gene: 11. Looked up from germline, CDR1 is LNHDA and CDR2 is SQIVND (reference sequence). The CDR3 protein is CASSALDRGRLNSPLHF. In nucleotides, the CDR3 is TGTGCCAGTAGTGCCCTAGACAGGGGGCGCCTGAATTCACCCCTCCACTTT.

This clonotype was seen more than once but under ten times. The chain employs TRBV27 and TRBJ1-1; perhaps TRBD1 as D (6 bases). The germline CDR1 and CDR2 sequences are MNHEY and SMNVEV (reference sequence). Between the trimmed V and J ends, which lost 6 bases and 8 bases, there was a span of 13 bases. The CDR3 totals 12 residues. CDR3 sequence reads: CASRRGVHEAFF. The CDR3 DNA reads as TGTGCCAGCAGAAGGGGGGTTCACGAAGCTTTCTTT.

In this sample, this clonotype turned up many times. The V gene is TRBV19, the J gene TRBJ1-1; no firm D call. Per the germline V gene, CDR1 is LNHDA and CDR2 is SQIVND (reference sequence). V gave up 3 bases and J gave up 0 bases, with 14 bases separating them. The CDR3 spans 16 residues. The CDR3 spells CASSIFGGDMNTEAFF. CDR3 sequence (DNA): TGTGCCAGTAGTATTTTCGGTGGGGATATGAACACTGAAGCTTTCTTT.

The V and J genes are TRBV10-3 and TRBJ2-1, with D tentatively TRBD1 (5 bases). CDR3 length: 15 residues. V lost 10 bases to trimming and J lost 2 bases, with 18 bases between them. Germline V gene sequence: CDR1 ENHRY, CDR2 SYGVKD. CDR3 residues: CASSSDRPPYNEQFF. The CDR3, as DNA: TGTGCCAGTAGTAGTGACAGACCCCCCTACAATGAGCAGTTCTTC.

V gene TRBV20-1 combines with J gene TRBJ2-5, with unresolved D. With 3 bases removed from V and 3 bases from J, the gap between germline ends came to 14 bases. Germline assignment: CDR1 DFQATT and CDR2 SNEGSKA (reference sequence). The CDR3 runs to 14 residues. The CDR3 DNA sequence: TGCAGTGCTAGTCCCGGACGAGCCGAAGAGACCCAGTACTTC. Protein product: CSASPGRAEETQYF.

The CDR3 nucleotides read TGTGCCAGCAGGTTTGGGCCAGAGGGCGGGGAGCTGTTTTTT. It yields the protein CASRFGPEGGELFF. The J gene is TRBJ2-2, the V gene TRBV27; D perhaps matches TRBD2 (5 bases). The CDR3 runs 14 residues. Germline V CDR1 and CDR2: MNHEY, SMNVEV (reference sequence). V was clipped by 6 bases and J by 7 bases, with 15 bases between them.

The V and J genes are TRBV24-1 and TRBJ2-1; no firm D call. Per the germline V gene, CDR1 is KGHDR and CDR2 is SFDVKD. The CDR3 runs to 18 residues. The germline V and J ends were trimmed by 4 bases and 3 bases, with 21 bases remaining between them. The CDR3 nucleotides read TGTGCCACCAGTGACCCCTCTCGGACGAAGCTTTGCTACAATGAGCAGTTCTTC. Encoded protein: CATSDPSRTKLCYNEQFF.

This clonotype was seen a few times. The chain has TRBV6-1 and TRBJ1-1; TRBD1 is a possible D gene (6 bases). Trimming shortened V by 5 bases and J by 0 bases, and 22 bases separated the two germline ends. The CDR3 covers 18 residues. The germline V gene has CDR1 MNHNS and CDR2 SASEGT. The CDR3 coding sequence is TGTGCCAGCAGTCCGTGGCTAGGGACACCTTATATGAACACTGAAGCTTTCTTT. Translating it yields CASSPWLGTPYMNTEAFF.

This clonotype has a count of ten or more. The chain joins TRBV6-5 to TRBJ2-2; D call uncertain. The CDR3 consists of 16 residues. V lost 6 bases, J lost 3 bases, and 17 bases lay in between. In germline, CDR1 is MNHEY, CDR2 SVGAGI. The CDR3 DNA sequence: TGTGCCAGCAGATCTCTCCCGGGTCGGGACACCGGGGAGCTGTTTTTT. Amino acids: CASRSLPGRDTGELFF.

V is TRBV7-8 and J is TRBJ1-2; 7 bases are shared with TRBD1. Trimming removed 5 bases from V and 5 bases from J; junction bases left unmatched: 11. Germline V gives CDR1 SGHVS, CDR2 FQNEAQ. This CDR3 has 15 residues. In nucleotides, the CDR3 is TGTGCCAGCAGCCCCGCGGGACAGCTGCTATATGGCTACACCTTC. It yields the protein CASSPAGQLLYGYTF.

The rearrangement joins TRBV5-6 to TRBJ2-2; D is perhaps TRBD2 (6 bases). Germline V gene lookup returns CDR1 SGHDT and CDR2 YYEEEE. The CDR3 runs 15 residues. Trimming left V 2 bases short and J 1 base short, with 9 bases between. Written as DNA, the CDR3 is TGTGCCAGCAGCTTCGGGAGTCGGAACACCGGGGAGCTGTTTTTT. This gives the protein CASSFGSRNTGELFF.

The CDR3 bases are TGTGCCATCAGTTCCAGGGGGGACACTGAAGCTTTCTTT. Translated: CAISSRGDTEAFF. V and J are TRBV10-3 and TRBJ1-1; 7 bases match TRBD1. This CDR3 contains 13 residues. The germline gives CDR1 ENHRY, CDR2 SYGVKD. V lost 5 bases and J lost 3; bases outside the gene matches: 3.

As regards this clonotype: At one end the junction does not follow the germline gene, possibly because of a read error. V gene TRBV25-1 combines with J gene TRBJ2-7, with 9 bases matching TRBD1. The CDR3 extends over 16 amino acids. Germline V CDR1 and CDR2: MGHDK, SYGVNS. This chain's CDR3 is CASSQDLAGTGYEQYF. CDR3 DNA sequence: TGCGCCAGCAGCCAAGATCTTGCCGGGACAGGGTACGAGCAGTACTTC.

This clonotype came up many times. The rearrangement uses TRBV5-1 and TRBJ2-1, with 13 nucleotides matching TRBD2. V was clipped by 5 bases and J by 7 bases; unmatched bases: 6. CDR1 SGHRS and CDR2 YFSETQ come from the germline V gene. CDR3 length equals 15 residues. CDR3 in DNA: TGCGCCAGCAGACAAACTAGCGGGGGGGCTAATGAGCAGTTCTTC. Residues: CASRQTSGGANEQFF.

This clonotype was recorded at least ten times. The rearrangement uses TRBV10-1 and TRBJ2-1; no clear D gene. Germline assignment: CDR1 WNHNN and CDR2 SYGVQD (reference sequence). This CDR3 contains 12 residues. V was pared by 3 bases and J by 4 bases, with 4 bases between. The CDR3 reads CASSDEYNEQFF. Written as DNA, the CDR3 is TGCGCCAGCAGTGACGAGTACAATGAGCAGTTCTTC.

The table lists this clonotype with many counts. This sequence joins TRBV7-9 and TRBJ1-1, with 12 nucleotides matching TRBD1. CDR3 length: 16 residues. Germline V lookup: CDR1 SEHNR, CDR2 FQNEAQ (reference sequence). J lost 5 bases, V lost 3 bases, and 7 bases had no gene match. CDR3 coding DNA: TGTGCCAGCAGCTTGGGGACAGGGGGCGCCAGAACTGAAGCTTTCTTT. Protein: CASSLGTGGARTEAFF.

On this clonotype: Just one base apart from a much larger clone, this may be a read error. The chain links TRBV9 to TRBJ1-2; perhaps TRBD1 as D (5 bases). The CDR3 has 16 residues. The germline V gene has CDR1 SGDLS and CDR2 YYNGEE. The CDR3 loop reads CASSDTNAGTNYDYTF. CDR3 in DNA: TGTGCCAGCAGCGACACAAATGCAGGGACTAACTATGACTACACCTTC.

The chain is built from TRBV15 and TRBJ1-1; TRBD1 is a possible D gene (5 bases). The CDR3 sequence is 15 residues long. Trimming stripped 2 bases from V and 1 base from J, with 11 bases between. Germline CDR1 and CDR2: LNHNV and YYDKDF (reference sequence). The CDR3 DNA sequence: TGTGCCACCAGCAGACCCCTGGGGGAGAACACTGAAGCTTTCTTT. It yields the protein CATSRPLGENTEAFF. The full variable domain, rest sourced from reference TRBV15 and TRBJ1-1, is DAMVIQNPRYQVTQFGKPVTLSCSQTLNHNVMYWYQQKSSQAPKLLFHYYDKDFNNEADTPDNFQSRRPNTSFCFLDIRSPGLGDTAMYLCATSRPLGENTEAFFGQGTRLTVV.

The chain has TRBV9 and TRBJ2-1; 7 bases align to TRBD2. Germline lookup yields CDR1 SGDLS and CDR2 YYNGEE. This CDR3 has 14 amino acids. J lost 3 bases, V lost 3 bases, and 3 bases had no gene match. This chain's CDR3 is CASSGPGGYNEQFF. The CDR3 DNA reads as TGTGCCAGCAGCGGACCGGGGGGCTACAATGAGCAGTTCTTC.

This clonotype was counted at least ten times. This chain uses TRBV9 with TRBJ1-3, with D possibly matching TRBD1 (6 bases). The germline V gene encodes CDR1 SGDLS and CDR2 YYNGEE. V shed 3 bases and J shed 3 bases, with 13 bases lying between them. The length of the CDR3 is 15 residues. DNA of the CDR3: TGTGCCAGCAGCGCCCGGGACACCCATGGAAACACCATATATTTT. Translated, it gives CASSARDTHGNTIYF.

As to this clonotype: Lacking the conserved final phenylalanine or tryptophan, this CDR3 likely reflects a read error. This chain connects TRBV10-3 to TRBJ1-1; no clear D gene. Germline values: CDR1 ENHRY, CDR2 SYGVKD. CDR3 length equals 14 residues. The germline V and J ends were trimmed by 0 bases and 1 base, with 6 bases remaining between them. The CDR3 loop reads CAISESGPNTEAFL. In DNA, the CDR3 is TGTGCCATCAGTGAGTCTGGACCGAACACTGAAGCTTTCCTC.

This clonotype was seen ten or more times. The CDR3 is CASSSGTSGTGELFF. DNA for the CDR3: TGTGCCAGCAGTTCCGGGACTAGCGGAACCGGGGAGCTGTTTTTT. This rearrangement joins TRBV6-4 to TRBJ2-2, with 11 nucleotides matching TRBD2. The germline V gene has CDR1 MRHNA and CDR2 SNTAGT. CDR3 length: 15 residues. V lost 5 bases and J lost 5; bases outside the gene matches: 4.